This entry describes one TCR beta chain. Its antigen remains unknown. Measured with immunoSEQ multiplex PCR; TCRdb has only the in-frame clones, and not every one. The sample lists tens of thousands of clones; under 85% were seen once. Trimming cost V 0 bases and J 1 base, with 9 bases left between them. In germline, CDR1 is SQVTM, CDR2 ANQGSEA. The CDR3 has 14 residues. The time point: week 47, end of study. Every vaccine dose comprised 300 ug of mutant IDH1 20-mer peptide plus topical imiquimod. The entry originates in a study of a mutant IDH1 vaccine in newly diagnosed glioma. Study information: Onset of vaccination occurred 4-6 weeks following radiotherapy alone, or with temozolomide cycles. Among treated patients, around 62% were male and about 40% female, and mean age was approximately 40 years. The therapy given earlier, which was standard therapy, consisted of radiotherapy, temozolomide, or both, and most of the patients received both. The study's findings and limits: Immune responses arising from the vaccine appeared in about 93% of patients.

V gene TRBV29-1 combines with J gene TRBJ1-2; TRBD1 might be the D (6 bases). The specimen comprised PBMCs, sampled from a glioma patient whose treatment included an IDH1 peptide vaccine. This clonotype originated in a woman between 50 and 59 years old with glioma. CDR3: CSVEDRGHNYGYTF. In DNA form, the CDR3 reads TGCAGCGTTGAAGACAGGGGCCATAACTATGGCTACACCTTC.